A single sample gave rise to the 5 T cell receptor beta chains below, sequenced in a study of cytomegalovirus exposure and HLA in healthy donors. The study ran its PCR with 60 Vbeta and 13 Jbeta primers. Repertoires were generated with immunoSEQ multiplex PCR, while TCRdb's copy carries only in-frame clones and drops some. The repertoire holds roughly 97,000 clones, roughly 78% seen once, with approximately 1.5% in the top ten. The sample taken for sequencing was PBMCs. These receptors all come from a woman aged 40 to 50 in good health and CMV-seronegative.

The rearrangement joins TRBV30 to TRBJ2-7; TRBD1 matches at 8 bases. CDR1 is GTSNPN, CDR2 SVGIG, per germline (reference sequence). The CDR3 totals 12 residues. V gave up 5 bases and J gave up 6 bases; unmatched junction bases: 6. CDR3 residues: CAWGTGGFEQYF. CDR3 bases: TGTGCCTGGGGGACAGGAGGCTTCGAGCAGTACTTC.

The genes are TRBV2 and TRBJ1-2; 9 bases are shared with TRBD1. J gave up 4 bases and V 5 bases, and 5 bases lay outside the gene matches. The V gene's germline CDR1 is SNHLY and CDR2 FYNNEI. The length of the CDR3 is 14 residues. The chain's CDR3 is CASSRQGVPYGYTF. The CDR3 DNA is TGTGCCAGCAGTCGACAGGGGGTACCCTATGGCTACACCTTC.

This clone came up once. Because the CDR3's place on the DNA is in doubt, the DNA is left out and the CDR3 is given as listed by TCRdb. The chain employs TRBV27 and TRBJ2-1; TRBD2 reflects the table's D call only, with no check against the DNA. Germline lookup yields CDR1 MNHEY and CDR2 SMNVEV (reference sequence). The CDR3 spans 14 residues, counting both ends. CDR3 region: CASSVGPGGPTGFF.

On this clone itself: Mismatch with germline at one junction end may stem from a read error. V gene TRBV7-3 combines with J gene TRBJ2-1, with 10 bases that match TRBD2. The CDR3 loop spans 13 amino acids. Per germline, CDR1 SGHTA and CDR2 FQGTGA. The CDR3 here is CASSITGLAEQFF. The CDR3 DNA sequence: TGTGCCAGCAGCATAACGGGACTAGCGGAGCAGTTCTTC.

This clone has a single count. This rearrangement joins TRBV5-4 to TRBJ2-1; maybe TRBD2 (6 bases). The CDR3 is made up of 12 amino acids. V gave up 2 bases and J gave up 9 bases, with 9 bases separating them. Germline V gives CDR1 SGHNT, CDR2 YYREEE (reference sequence). Here the CDR3 reads CASSLERVEQFF. The CDR3, as DNA: TGTGCCAGCAGCTTAGAGCGGGTTGAGCAGTTCTTC.